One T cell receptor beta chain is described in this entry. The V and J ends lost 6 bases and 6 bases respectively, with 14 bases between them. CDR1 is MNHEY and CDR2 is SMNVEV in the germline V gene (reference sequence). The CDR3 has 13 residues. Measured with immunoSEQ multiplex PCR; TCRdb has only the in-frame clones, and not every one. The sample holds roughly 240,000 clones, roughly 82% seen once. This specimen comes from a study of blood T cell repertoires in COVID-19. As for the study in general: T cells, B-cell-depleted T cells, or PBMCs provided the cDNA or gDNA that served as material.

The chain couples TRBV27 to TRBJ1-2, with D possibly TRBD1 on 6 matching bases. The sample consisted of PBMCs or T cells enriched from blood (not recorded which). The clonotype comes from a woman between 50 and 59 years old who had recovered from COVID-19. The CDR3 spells CASSPGGGHGYTF. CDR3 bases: TGTGCCAGCAGCCCCGGGGGGGGGCATGGCTACACCTTC.